This T cell receptor (beta chain) was sequenced in a study of T cells expressing NK-cell markers. CDR1 and CDR2 (germline): MNHNS, SASEGT. CDR3 length: 14 amino acids. TCRdb reprocessed the 5' RACE reads, keeping one entry per CDR3 protein, no DNA. In total, the table holds a few hundred thousand distinct CDR3 sequences. This TCR derives from a man aged 18-69 years in good health. This chain uses TRBV6-1 with TRBJ1-3. Sequencing was done on a sample of blood T cells: a sorted CD56 or NKG2C T cell subset, CD4+ or CD8+ T cells, or bulk PBMC T cells (not recorded which). CDR3 in amino acids: CASRGGISGNTIYF.